Listed below are T cell receptor beta chains from one sample, sequenced in a study of shared clonotypes between healthy human individuals. The assay was immunoSEQ multiplex PCR, and TCRdb's table has in-frame clones only and misses some. The sample lists some 2,000,000 clones; about 95% were seen once. The sequencing input was naive CD8+ T cells sorted from blood. These receptors were collected from a man in his late teens or twenties in good health. Each CDR3 is given with its conserved first and last residue. D genes are given only for firm matches.

d_call j_call v_call cdr3_aa cdr3_nt
NA TRBJ2-2 TRBV5-6 CASSFGADTNTGELFF TGTGCCAGCAGCTTTGGGGCAGACACTAACACCGGGGAGCTGTTTTTT
NA TRBJ2-2 TRBV7-9 CASLRDTGELFF TGTGCCAGCCTGAGAGACACCGGGGAGCTGTTTTTT
NA TRBJ2-5 TRBV18 CASSLPGTSQETQYF TGTGCCAGCTCACTTCCCGGGACCTCGCAAGAGACCCAGTACTTC
NA TRBJ2-2 TRBV13 CASSPRTGTGELFF TGTGCCAGCAGCCCCCGCACAGGGACCGGGGAGCTGTTTTTT
TRBD2 TRBJ2-3 TRBV4-1 CASSPLAGGQDTQYF TGCGCCAGCAGCCCATTAGCGGGGGGGCAAGATACGCAGTATTTT
TRBD2 TRBJ2-7 TRBV30 CAWSPHTAGEQYF TGTGCCTGGAGTCCACATACAGCGGGGGAGCAGTACTTC
TRBD1 TRBJ2-1 TRBV4-1 CASSQDVPGQGIVSGNEQFF TGCGCCAGCAGCCAAGACGTTCCGGGACAGGGGATTGTTTCAGGGAATGAGCAGTTCTTC
NA TRBJ1-3 TRBV27 CASSLSGPSGNTIYF TGTGCCAGCAGTTTGTCAGGCCCCTCTGGAAACACCATATATTTT
NA TRBJ1-1 TRBV5-4 CASSLEGTTFEAFF TGTGCCAGCAGCTTGGAGGGGACGACCTTTGAAGCTTTCTTT
NA TRBJ1-1 TRBV9 CASSVVTATEAFF TGTGCCAGCAGCGTAGTAACTGCTACTGAAGCTTTCTTT